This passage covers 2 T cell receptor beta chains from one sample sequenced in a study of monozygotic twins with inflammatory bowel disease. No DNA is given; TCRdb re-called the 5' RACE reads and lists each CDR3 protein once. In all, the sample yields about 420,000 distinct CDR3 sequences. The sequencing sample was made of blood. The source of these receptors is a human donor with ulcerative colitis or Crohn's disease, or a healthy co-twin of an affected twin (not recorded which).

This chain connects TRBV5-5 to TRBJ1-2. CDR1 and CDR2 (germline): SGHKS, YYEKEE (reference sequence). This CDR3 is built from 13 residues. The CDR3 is CASSLLVNYGYTF.

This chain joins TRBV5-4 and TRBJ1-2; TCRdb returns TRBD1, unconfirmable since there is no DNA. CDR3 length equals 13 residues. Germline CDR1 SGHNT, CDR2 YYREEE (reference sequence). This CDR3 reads CASSLTLGGGYTF.